A selection of T cell receptor beta chains follows, all from one sample in a study of PD-L1 blockade in urothelial cancer. The table came from immunoSEQ multiplex PCR; TCRdb's copy has only in-frame clones and leaves some out. The sample shows about 26,000 clones, 86% of them seen only once. The material was PBMCs, obtained around atezolizumab (anti-PD-L1) treatment. The origin of the receptors is a man between 60 and 75 years old with urothelial cancer. Both conserved end residues are part of each CDR3. The D gene is left open where the match is weak. Clone size, where shown, is once, few, many, or a class for clones that have expanded.

V: TRBV5-4
size: NA
D: TRBD2
J: TRBJ2-7
DNA: TGTGCCAGCAGCTTAGCGGGAGTACACGAGCAGTACTTC
CDR3: CASSLAGVHEQYF

V: TRBV7-2
size: once
D: NA
J: TRBJ1-4
DNA: TGTGCCAGCAGCCCAGGGGCCCCTAATGAAAAACTGTTTTTT
CDR3: CASSPGAPNEKLFF

V: TRBV6-1
size: NA
D: NA
J: TRBJ2-1
DNA: TGTGCCAGCAGTGATTACAGCTCCTACAATGAGCAGTTCTTC
CDR3: CASSDYSSYNEQFF

V: TRBV29-1
size: NA
D: TRBD1
J: TRBJ2-7
DNA: TGCAGCGTTCCCGGGACAGGAGGCTACGAGCAGTACTTC
CDR3: CSVPGTGGYEQYF

V: TRBV27
size: NA
D: NA
J: TRBJ2-1
DNA: TGTGCCAGCAGTTTATCCTACAGGGATTCCAATGAGCAGTTCTTC
CDR3: CASSLSYRDSNEQFF

V: TRBV6-1
size: NA
D: NA
J: TRBJ1-5
DNA: TGTGCCAGCATCGAGGTGGGCAATCAGCCCCAGCATTTT
CDR3: CASIEVGNQPQHF

V: TRBV5-4
size: NA
D: NA
J: TRBJ2-7
DNA: TGTGCCAGCAGCTCTATGACAGGCAAAACCTACGAGCAGTACTTC
CDR3: CASSSMTGKTYEQYF

V: TRBV28
size: NA
D: TRBD2
J: TRBJ2-1
DNA: TGTGCCAGCAGTCGAGCGGGAGGGTCCCTTGATGAGCAGTTCTTC
CDR3: CASSRAGGSLDEQFF

V: TRBV5-6
size: NA
D: TRBD1
J: TRBJ1-1
DNA: TGTGCCAGCAGCTGGGTGACAGGGGGGGAGCGGAACACTGAAGCTTTCTTT
CDR3: CASSWVTGGERNTEAFF

V: TRBV12-5
size: NA
D: NA
J: TRBJ2-2
DNA: TGTGCTAGTGGTTTGCCATACACCGGGGAGCTGTTTTTT
CDR3: CASGLPYTGELFF

V: TRBV7-6
size: NA
D: TRBD1
J: TRBJ2-7
DNA: TGTGCCAGCAGCTTAGGGACAGGGATCGAGCAGTACTTC
CDR3: CASSLGTGIEQYF

V: TRBV7-2
size: once
D: TRBD2
J: TRBJ2-5
DNA: TGTGCCAGCAGCTCCCGGCAGGAACGGGGGGCCCAGTACTTC
CDR3: CASSSRQERGAQYF

V: TRBV29-1
size: NA
D: TRBD2
J: TRBJ2-3
DNA: TGCAGCGCTAGGGTGACTAGCGGCTCTAGCACAGATACGCAGTATTTT
CDR3: CSARVTSGSSTDTQYF

V: TRBV11-3
size: NA
D: NA
J: TRBJ2-3
DNA: TGTGCCAGCAGCCCGGGGGGCCCTCTGGTTTCACATACGCAGTATTTT
CDR3: CASSPGGPLVSHTQYF

V: TRBV6-5
size: NA
D: NA
J: TRBJ2-2
DNA: TGTGCCAGCAGTCCAATTAGCACCGGGGAGCTGTTTTTT
CDR3: CASSPISTGELFF

V: TRBV11-2
size: NA
D: NA
J: TRBJ2-3
DNA: TGTGCCAGCAGCTTCCGGAGCACAGATACGCAGTATTTT
CDR3: CASSFRSTDTQYF

V: TRBV30
size: once
D: TRBD2
J: TRBJ2-3
DNA: TGTGCCATGGCACCGACTAGCGGGGGGTCAGATACGCAGTATTTT
CDR3: CAMAPTSGGSDTQYF

V: TRBV27
size: NA
D: TRBD1
J: TRBJ1-2
DNA: TGTGCCAGCAGCAATTCTGGGACAGGGAGTGGCTACACCTTC
CDR3: CASSNSGTGSGYTF

V: TRBV30
size: NA
D: NA
J: TRBJ2-1
DNA: TGTGCCTGGAGTCCTACAGGGTTACCCTACAATGAGCAGTTCTTC
CDR3: CAWSPTGLPYNEQFF

V: TRBV19
size: NA
D: TRBD1
J: TRBJ2-1
DNA: TGTGCCAGTAGCACAACAGGGGGTCCCTACAATGAGCAGTTCTTC
CDR3: CASSTTGGPYNEQFF

V: TRBV28
size: NA
D: NA
J: TRBJ1-2
DNA: TGTGCCAGCAGTTTGTTGGGAGAGACCGTGGACTATGGCTACACCTTC
CDR3: CASSLLGETVDYGYTF

V: TRBV6-5
size: NA
D: NA
J: TRBJ2-7
DNA: TGTGCCAGCAGTTCTTGGCCCAGCTACGAGCAGTACTTC
CDR3: CASSSWPSYEQYF

V: TRBV14
size: NA
D: TRBD2
J: TRBJ2-2
DNA: TGTGCCAGCAGCCGGGGACTAGCGGTTAACACCGGGGAGCTGTTTTTT
CDR3: CASSRGLAVNTGELFF

V: TRBV5-5
size: once
D: TRBD1
J: TRBJ2-3
DNA: TGTGCCAGCAGCTTAGCGACAGGGACAGATACGCAGTATTTT
CDR3: CASSLATGTDTQYF

V: TRBV9
size: NA
D: NA
J: TRBJ2-1
DNA: TGTGCCAGCAGCGTGGAGGGGACGGCCAAGCAGTTCTTC
CDR3: CASSVEGTAKQFF

V: TRBV5-5
size: NA
D: NA
J: TRBJ1-1
DNA: TGTGCCAGCAGCCTCCAGGCTTCGAACACTGAAGCTTTCTTT
CDR3: CASSLQASNTEAFF

V: TRBV19
size: NA
D: TRBD2
J: TRBJ2-2
DNA: TGTGCCAGTAGTATGCTACTAGCGGGAGGCACCGGGGAGCTGTTTTTT
CDR3: CASSMLLAGGTGELFF

V: TRBV4-1
size: NA
D: NA
J: TRBJ1-1
DNA: TGCGCCAGCAGCCAGGGGGAGGTCACTGAAGCTTTCTTT
CDR3: CASSQGEVTEAFF